This T cell receptor (beta chain) was sequenced for a study of OX40 agonist ivuxolimab in advanced cancers. Study-wide background: The study reported partial responses in three patients: one hepatocellular carcinoma, two cutaneous melanoma. Study-level points and caveats: Among the nonresponders, some also had low normalized T-cell clonal expansion.

Anyone with autoimmune disease history or systemic immunosuppression was excluded. At cycle 4 day 1, cycle 7 day 1, and baseline, blood was sampled. Produced via immunoSEQ multiplex PCR; TCRdb's table is partial and in-frame only. The profile covers under 85,000 clones, with over 80% appearing a single time and around 0.33% taken by the ten largest. This clone showed up just a few times. What it binds is unknown. This TCR derives from an adult with an advanced solid tumor such as melanoma, head and neck, liver or kidney cancer. Material: CD4+ or CD8+ T cells sorted from blood, obtained in a trial of the OX40 agonist ivuxolimab.

In DNA form, the CDR3 reads TGTGCCAGCTTGAACCTCTGGGGAAAACTGTTTTTT. It codes for CASLNLWGKLFF. V is TRBV6-9 and J is TRBJ1-4, with D unclear. This CDR3 comprises 12 residues. Germline V gene data show CDR1 as MNHGY and CDR2 as SVAAGI. V dropped 8 bases and J dropped 10 bases, with 14 bases sitting between them.